This T cell receptor (beta chain) was found in a study of shared clonotypes between healthy human individuals (TCRdb year 2020). In terms of the full investigation: The cohort comprised two women and a few men aged 18 to 49 years. For each donor, CD4 naive and CD4 memory were each run on three plates, CD8 naive on two plates, and CD8 memory on one plate. To estimate repertoire size and how much clonotypes are shared between individuals, the study performed deep sequencing of blood TCR repertoires from a few healthy adults. Different laboratories and diverse techniques were used to prepare libraries and sequence TCR repertoires, to increase sequencing depth and limit assay-specific biases. Leukapheresis yielded between about 0.94 and 9 billion PBMCs per donor. On the study overall, not on this receptor specifically: Only blood was sampled, and tissue TCR repertoires likely differ from those in blood. Roughly 5% of naive CD4, 3.5% of naive CD8, about 2.1% of memory CD4, and approximately 0.4% of memory CD8 clonotypes were shared across several donors. Incomplete sequencing was indicated by rarefaction of sorted-subset datasets, despite the large sequencing depth. Compared with non-shared clonotypes, the clonotypes found in all four sorted-subset donors had higher generation probabilities. The small number of donors limited the genetic and exposure-history diversity represented. Pairwise subsampling led to the expectation that sequencing depth would affect the degree of clonotype sharing among donors. Naive subsets generally had larger estimated clonotype richness than memory subsets.

From the cysteine up to the phenylalanine, the CDR3 has a length of 15 residues. Only CDR3 DNA remains: 45 bases, in frame from the first base. V drops 4 bases and J drops 0 bases, leaving 10 bases in between. CDR1 and CDR2, looked up from the germline V gene, are MNHEY and SVGAGI. Healthy HIV-negative adults with no recently reported acute infections or vaccinations were included as donors. All donors were Caucasian adults living in Nashville, Tennessee, USA. CD4+ T cells were enriched through magnetic negative selection, after which naive cells were positively selected on CD45RA and the remaining negative fraction served as the memory subset. Blood was collected by leukapheresis, and PBMCs were isolated by Ficoll-Histopaque density gradient centrifugation and then cryopreserved in liquid nitrogen vapor phase. Purity and quantity of every magnetically sorted T cell population were checked by analytical flow cytometry. Genomic DNA was isolated from every sorted fraction and measured by UV absorbance on a Nanodrop 2000c.

TCR CDR3 regions were amplified from genomic DNA by multiplex PCR using the deep immunoSEQ assay. Extracted genomic DNA from each cell subset was distributed evenly across all wells of several immunoSEQ 96-well plates, and each plate was treated as a replicate. For sorted subsets, roughly 200 ng of genomic DNA, equivalent to 25,000 to 35,000 T cell genomes, went into each replicate PCR. Purified libraries were quantified with a Qubit 3.0 fluorometer, sized on a Bioanalyzer 2100, and re-quantified with the KAPA Library Quantification kit. A separate single-read 150-cycle Illumina NextSeq 550 flow cell was used to sequence each immunoSEQ 96-well plate. Regarding the original processing steps: Because the immunoSEQ output included only junctional sequences and no quality scores, the filtering could not be the same as the filtering used for full-length reads. To assign V/J genes and CDR3, sequences were annotated against IMGT germline references using PyIR, a Python wrapper for IgBLAST v1.9. Reads were removed for weak V/J assignments (E-value above 1e-6), missing CDR3, stop codons, out-of-frame junctions, or ambiguous translated residues. A V3J clonotype was defined by an identical inferred V gene, J gene, and CDR3 amino acid sequence. The percentage overlap between two repertoires was calculated by dividing the number of shared unique clonotypes by the size of the smaller repertoire. Three approaches were used to assess repertoire richness: RTK rarefaction, the Chao1 estimator, and Recon v2.1 estimates of unobserved clonotypes. For all TCRbeta clonotypes obtained by the gDNA method from several donors, generation probabilities were computed with OLGA. As stored in TCRdb, this immuneACCESS dataset retains in-frame rearrangements with V and J assigned. A fraction of the clones does not appear; measured against another copy, unresolved V genes explain less than half of the discrepancy, and the remainder lacks a known reason. Clone size and the V and J calls come from that table; the DNA yielded D and trimming. Present in this sample are roughly 2.6 million clones, around nine tenths of which were seen just once. Roughly 0.15% of the sample rests with the top ten.

Note on this clone: Its antigen remains undetermined. No per-base quality is available; no much larger clone lies one base away. Other nucleotide sequences from this sample produce the same CDR3.

The chain is encoded by TRBV6-5 joined to TRBJ2-1; TRBD2 is perhaps the D gene, given 6 matching bases. Source material: naive CD4+ T cells sorted from blood. Per the publication, the cell subset or site label means: CD45RA+ positively selected. The receptor comes from a man between 18 and 35 years old in good health. The DNA sequence reads TGTGCCAGCAGTTCTGGGGGGAGCTCCTACAATGAGCAGTTCTTC. It codes for CASSSGGSSYNEQFF.